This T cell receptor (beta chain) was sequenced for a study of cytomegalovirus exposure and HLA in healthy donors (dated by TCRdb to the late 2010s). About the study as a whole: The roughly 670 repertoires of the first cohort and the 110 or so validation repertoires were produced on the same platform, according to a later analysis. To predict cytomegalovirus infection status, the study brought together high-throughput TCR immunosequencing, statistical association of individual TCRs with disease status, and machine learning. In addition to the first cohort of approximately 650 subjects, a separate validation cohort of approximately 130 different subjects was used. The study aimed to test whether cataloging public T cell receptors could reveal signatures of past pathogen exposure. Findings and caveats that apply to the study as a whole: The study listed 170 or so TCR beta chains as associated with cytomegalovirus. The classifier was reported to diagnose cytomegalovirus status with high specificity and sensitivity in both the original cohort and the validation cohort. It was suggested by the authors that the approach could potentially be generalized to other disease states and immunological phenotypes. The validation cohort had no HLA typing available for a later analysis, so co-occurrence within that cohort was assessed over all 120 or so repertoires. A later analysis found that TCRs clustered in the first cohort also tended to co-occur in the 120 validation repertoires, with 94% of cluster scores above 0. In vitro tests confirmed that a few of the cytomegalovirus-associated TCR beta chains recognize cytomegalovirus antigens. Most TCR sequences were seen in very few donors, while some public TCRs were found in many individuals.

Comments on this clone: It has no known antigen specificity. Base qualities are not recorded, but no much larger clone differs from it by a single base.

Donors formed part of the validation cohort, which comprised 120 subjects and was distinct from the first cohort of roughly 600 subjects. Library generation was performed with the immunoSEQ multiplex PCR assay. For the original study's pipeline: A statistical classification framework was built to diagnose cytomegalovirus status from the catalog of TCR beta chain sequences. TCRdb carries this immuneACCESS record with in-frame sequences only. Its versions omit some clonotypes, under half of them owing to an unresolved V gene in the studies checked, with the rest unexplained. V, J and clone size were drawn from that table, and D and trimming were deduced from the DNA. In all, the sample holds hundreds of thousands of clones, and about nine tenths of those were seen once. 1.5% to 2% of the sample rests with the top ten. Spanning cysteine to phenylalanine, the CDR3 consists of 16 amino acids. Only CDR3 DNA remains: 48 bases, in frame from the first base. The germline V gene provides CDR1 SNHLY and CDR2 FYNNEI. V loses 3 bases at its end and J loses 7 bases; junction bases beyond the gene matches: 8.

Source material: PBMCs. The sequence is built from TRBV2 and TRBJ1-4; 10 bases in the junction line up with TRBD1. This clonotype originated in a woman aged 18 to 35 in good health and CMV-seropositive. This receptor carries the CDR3 CASSDSRQGATEKLFF. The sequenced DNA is TGTGCCAGCAGTGACTCTAGACAGGGGGCGACTGAAAAACTGTTTTTT. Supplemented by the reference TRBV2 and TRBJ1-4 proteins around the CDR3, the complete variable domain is EPEVTQTPSHQVTQMGQEVILRCVPISNHLYFYWYRQILGQKVEFLVSFYNNEISEKSEIFDDQFSVERPDGSNFTLKIRSTKLEDSAMYFCASSDSRQGATEKLFFGSGTQLSVL.